This T cell receptor (beta chain) derives from a study of response to subunit inactivated influenza vaccine. Overall study results and limits: After each seasonal influenza vaccination, few new T cells are recruited, the authors suggested.

The junction had 5 bases not matched to a gene; V was cut back by 3 bases and J by 4 bases. The CDR3 spans 14 residues. The germline gives CDR1 SGDLS, CDR2 YYNGEE. A remark on this clonotype: Its target is not known.

Each CDR3 protein gets one entry after TCRdb re-called the RT-PCR reads with MiXCR. This table has some 480,000 distinct CDR3 sequences, about 10% appearing once. The source is a man in his fifties who received an inactivated influenza vaccine. The chain links TRBV9 to TRBJ1-2; TRBD1 agrees at 8 bases. The starting material was PBMCs from blood, obtained roughly 47 days after vaccination. CDR3 bases: TGTGCCAGCAGCGCGACTGGGACAGGCTATGGCTACACCTTC. Its translation is CASSATGTGYGYTF. The full variable domain, in which reference TRBV9 and TRBJ1-2 provide the parts outside the CDR3, is DSGVTQTPKHLITATGQRVTLRCSPRSGDLSVYWYQQSLDQGLQFLIQYYNGEERAKGNILERFSAQQFPDLHSELNLSSLELGDSALYFCASSATGTGYGYTFGSGTRLTVV.